This entry lists 32 T cell receptor beta chains sequenced from one sample in a study of cytomegalovirus exposure and HLA in healthy donors. PCR amplification relied on 60 Vbeta primers (plus 13 Jbeta primers). TCRdb's table, derived via immunoSEQ multiplex PCR, lists solely in-frame clones and lacks some. The data contain some 14,000 clones, around 58% of them singletons. The material sequenced was PBMCs. All receptors come from a woman between 50 and 59 years old in good health and CMV-seropositive.

CDR3 protein: CASSYGTLSTDTQYF. DNA for the CDR3: TGTGCCAGCAGTTACGGGACACTCAGCACAGATACGCAGTATTTT. This chain links TRBV6-5 with TRBJ2-3, with a tentative D call TRBD1 (6 bases). Germline loops: CDR1 MNHEY, CDR2 SVGAGI. The CDR3 is made up of 15 amino acids. Trimming removed 2 bases at V and 0 bases at J, with 9 bases between.

The CDR3 protein is CASSREAISNQPQHF. The DNA of the CDR3 is TGTGCCAGCAGCCGGGAGGCTATTAGCAATCAGCCCCAGCATTTT. V and J are TRBV7-2 and TRBJ1-5; no definite D call. V was clipped by 5 bases and J by 0 bases, with 11 bases between them. Germline-derived CDR1 and CDR2 are SGHTA and FQGNSA. The CDR3 consists of 15 residues. The complete variable domain, with remaining parts taken from reference TRBV7-2 and TRBJ1-5, reads GAGVSQSPSNKVTEKGKDVELRCDPISGHTALYWYRQSLGQGLEFLIYFQGNSAPDKSGLPSDRFSAERTGGSVSTLTIQRTQQEDSAVYLCASSREAISNQPQHFGDGTRLSIL.

CDR3 in DNA: TGTGCCTGGAGCTCAGTGAACACTGAAGCTTTCTTT. Translation gives CAWSSVNTEAFF. The gene calls are TRBV30 and TRBJ1-1; the D is unclear. This CDR3 region has 12 residues. Trimming took off 3 bases at V and 0 bases at J, with 5 bases between the two ends. Germline CDR1 GTSNPN, CDR2 SVGIG (reference sequence). Full variable domain (missing parts from reference TRBV30 and TRBJ1-1): SQTIHQWPATLVQPVGSPLSLECTVEGTSNPNLYWYRQAAGRGLQLLFYSVGIGQISSEVPQNLSASRPQDRQFILSSKKLLLSDSGFYLCAWSSVNTEAFFGQGTRLTVV.

This clone was detected only once. The V call is TRBV6-1, the J call TRBJ2-1; perhaps TRBD1 as D (5 bases). Germline loops: CDR1 MNHNS, CDR2 SASEGT. The CDR3 loop spans 12 amino acids. Trimming shortened V by 11 bases and J by 9 bases, and 17 bases separated the two germline ends. CDR3 sequence reads: CASHVLRGEQFF. The CDR3 coding sequence is TGTGCCTCCCACGTGCTTAGGGGTGAGCAGTTCTTC.

This sequence joins TRBV25-1 and TRBJ2-2; D is unresolved. The CDR3 consists of 13 residues. CDR1 is MGHDK and CDR2 is SYGVNS in the germline V gene. Deletions cut 5 bases from V and 6 bases from J, with 10 bases between. CDR3 sequence (DNA): TGTGCCAGCAGTCCTGACTCCGCCGGGGAGCTGTTTTTT. The encoded protein is CASSPDSAGELFF.

The chain carries TRBV7-2 and TRBJ2-7; 7 nucleotides line up with TRBD1. This CDR3 is built from 12 residues. Germline-derived CDR1 and CDR2 are SGHTA and FQGNSA. V was clipped by 5 bases and J by 8 bases; unmatched bases: 6. CDR3 DNA sequence: TGTGCCAGCAGCGGGTCACAGGGGAAGCAGTACTTC. It translates to CASSGSQGKQYF. Based on the CDR3 plus reference TRBV7-2 and TRBJ2-7, the full variable domain is GAGVSQSPSNKVTEKGKDVELRCDPISGHTALYWYRQSLGQGLEFLIYFQGNSAPDKSGLPSDRFSAERTGGSVSTLTIQRTQQEDSAVYLCASSGSQGKQYFGPGTRLTVT.

V gene TRBV20-1 combines with J gene TRBJ2-7; TRBD1 matches at 7 bases. CDR1 DFQATT and CDR2 SNEGSKA come from the germline V gene (reference sequence). This CDR3 region has 11 residues. The trim removed 6 bases at V and 7 bases at J, leaving 6 bases unmatched. This CDR3 reads CSARQGWEQYV. The CDR3 region has the DNA TGCAGTGCCCGACAGGGCTGGGAGCAGTACGTC.

The chain is built from TRBV6-5 and TRBJ2-3, with D maybe TRBD2 (5 bases). The CDR3 loop spans 15 amino acids. V lost 4 bases to trimming and J lost 1 base, with 12 bases between them. CDR1 and CDR2 (germline): MNHEY, SVGAGI. The CDR3 bases are TGTGCCAGCAGTTCTGAGGGATCCCGCACAGATACGCAGTATTTT. Residues: CASSSEGSRTDTQYF.

This clone was detected only once. The rearrangement joins TRBV7-2 to TRBJ2-5; D might be TRBD1 (5 bases). Trimming removed 3 bases from V and 9 bases from J, with 14 bases in between. This CDR3 is built from 13 residues. Germline CDR1 and CDR2: SGHTA and FQGNSA. CDR3 DNA sequence: TGTGCCAGCAGCTTTCTCGGAGACAGTTCCCAGTACTTC. Residues: CASSFLGDSSQYF.

This clone has only a few counts. The chain combines TRBV9 with TRBJ2-3; D unresolved. In germline, CDR1 is SGDLS, CDR2 YYNGEE. The CDR3 covers 13 residues. The germline V and J ends were trimmed by 0 bases and 6 bases, with 8 bases remaining between them. The CDR3 spells CASSVVFSDTQYF. CDR3 nucleotides: TGTGCCAGCAGCGTAGTCTTTTCGGATACGCAGTATTTT.

This clone was recorded once. This chain connects TRBV9 to TRBJ2-7; TRBD2 is a possible D gene (6 bases). V lost 3 bases and J lost 5, with 12 bases in between. The length of the CDR3 is 13 residues. Germline V gene data show CDR1 as SGDLS and CDR2 as YYNGEE. The CDR3 region is CASSAPEGHEQYF. In DNA form, the CDR3 reads TGTGCCAGCAGCGCCCCGGAGGGCCACGAGCAGTACTTC.

The V and J genes are TRBV25-1 and TRBJ2-1, with 7 bases that match TRBD2. Germline CDR1 and CDR2: MGHDK and SYGVNS. The CDR3 sequence is 13 residues long. V lost 4 bases to trimming and J lost 10 bases; unmatched junction nucleotides: 7. CDR3 nucleotides: TGTGCCAGCAGTGGGTGGACTAGACCAGAGCAGTTCTTC. This sequence encodes CASSGWTRPEQFF. The variable domain in full, completed from reference TRBV25-1 and TRBJ2-1, reads EADIYQTPRYLVIGTGKKITLECSQTMGHDKMYWYQQDPGMELHLIHYSYGVNSTEKGDLSSESTVSRIRTEHFPLTLESARPSHTSQYLCASSGWTRPEQFFGPGTRLTVL.

The genes are TRBV6-5 and TRBJ1-3; 9 bases agree with TRBD1. CDR1 and CDR2 (germline): MNHEY, SVGAGI. The CDR3 length is 15 residues. Germline trimming cut 7 bases from V and 1 base from J; bases unmatched to any gene: 5. CDR3 bases: TGTGCCAGCAAAGCGACAGGGGGTTCTGGAAACACCATATATTTT. Translating gives CASKATGGSGNTIYF.

A few counts support this clone. The gene calls are TRBV9 and TRBJ1-1; maybe TRBD1 (5 bases). This CDR3 is 14 amino acids long. Germline V gene lookup returns CDR1 SGDLS and CDR2 YYNGEE. Trimming took off 4 bases at V and 0 bases at J, with 10 bases between the two ends. CDR3 sequence reads: CASSLRGMNTEAFF. In DNA, the CDR3 is TGTGCCAGCAGCCTTAGGGGCATGAACACTGAAGCTTTCTTT.

V gene TRBV30 combines with J gene TRBJ1-4; possible D gene TRBD1, 6 bases. V gave up 5 bases and J gave up 11 bases, with 12 bases separating them. From germline, CDR1 is GTSNPN and CDR2 SVGIG (reference sequence). The CDR3 runs 11 residues. The CDR3: CAWGAGGKLFF. DNA of the CDR3: TGTGCCTGGGGTGCGGGGGGCAAACTGTTTTTT.

This clone was found a few times. J is TRBJ1-2 and V is TRBV29-1; a possible D gene is TRBD1 (6 bases). The CDR3 sequence is 15 residues long. CDR1 and CDR2 (germline): SQVTM, ANQGSEA. V was clipped by 5 bases and J by 8 bases, with 24 bases between them. CDR3 sequence reads: CSVTAGGQRLGGYTF. DNA for the CDR3: TGCAGCGTTACCGCCGGCGGACAGCGCCTCGGGGGCTACACCTTC.

This clone turned up a few times. The chain has TRBV19 and TRBJ2-3; TRBD2 might be the D (5 bases). CDR3 length equals 11 residues. CDR1 is LNHDA and CDR2 is SQIVND in the germline V gene (reference sequence). Deletions cut 6 bases from V and 10 bases from J, with 11 bases between. This CDR3 reads CASRSGFAQYF. The CDR3 DNA is TGTGCCAGTAGGTCGGGGTTTGCGCAGTATTTT.

The V gene is TRBV7-2, the J gene TRBJ2-5; TRBD1 matches at 11 bases. This CDR3 has 15 amino acids. The germline V gene encodes CDR1 SGHTA and CDR2 FQGNSA. J lost 5 bases, V lost 4 bases, and 6 bases had no gene match. CDR3 DNA: TGTGCCAGCAGCTCGCCGGGACAGGGGGGGGAGACCCAGTACTTC. The encoded protein is CASSSPGQGGETQYF.

V usage is TRBV7-2 and J usage is TRBJ1-1; D possibly corresponds to TRBD1 (5 bases). The CDR3 has 15 amino acids. Germline V gene data show CDR1 as SGHTA and CDR2 as FQGNSA. V was cut by 1 base and J by 4 bases, with 13 bases left in between. Here the CDR3 reads CASSLVGAVGTEAFF. CDR3 nucleotides: TGTGCCAGCAGCTTAGTAGGGGCGGTGGGCACTGAAGCTTTCTTT. Together with reference TRBV7-2 and TRBJ1-1, the CDR3 gives the full variable domain: GAGVSQSPSNKVTEKGKDVELRCDPISGHTALYWYRQSLGQGLEFLIYFQGNSAPDKSGLPSDRFSAERTGGSVSTLTIQRTQQEDSAVYLCASSLVGAVGTEAFFGQGTRLTVV.

J is TRBJ2-5 and V is TRBV25-1; 11 bases are shared with TRBD2. This CDR3 region has 18 residues. CDR1 is MGHDK and CDR2 is SYGVNS in the germline V gene. V was pared by 0 bases and J by 4 bases, with 10 bases of the junction left unmatched. CDR3 DNA sequence: TGTGCCAGCAGTGAATACAAACTAGCGGGAGCGGCGGGAGAGACCCAGTACTTC. Its translation is CASSEYKLAGAAGETQYF.

This clone occurred a few times. The chain joins TRBV11-2 to TRBJ2-1; TRBD1 is a possible D gene (5 bases). Trimming removed 0 bases at V and 15 bases at J, with 15 bases between. The germline gives CDR1 SGHAT, CDR2 FQNNGV. The CDR3 contains 13 residues. The CDR3 sequence is CASSLESQGSRFF. CDR3 DNA: TGTGCCAGCAGCTTAGAGTCCCAGGGTTCAAGGTTCTTC.

The V call is TRBV29-1, the J call TRBJ2-2; tentative D call: TRBD1 (6 bases). Germline CDR1 SQVTM, CDR2 ANQGSEA. Trimming pared 0 bases from V and 5 bases from J, leaving 13 bases between. The CDR3 is made up of 15 amino acids. CDR3 residues: CSVEEGGWMTGELFF. CDR3 nucleotide sequence: TGCAGCGTTGAAGAAGGGGGATGGATGACCGGGGAGCTGTTTTTT.

The chain couples TRBV28 to TRBJ2-3; 10 nucleotides line up with TRBD2. The CDR3 runs 15 residues. V shed 6 bases, J shed 5 bases, and the junction held 8 bases outside the gene matches. Germline lookup yields CDR1 MDHEN and CDR2 SYDVKM. DNA of the CDR3: TGTGCCAGCAGGCCGATAGCGGGAGGCATAGATACGCAGTATTTT. Translated: CASRPIAGGIDTQYF.

The rearrangement links TRBV27 to TRBJ1-5; 7 bases are a match to TRBD1. This CDR3 region has 13 residues. Trimming removed 8 bases from V and 6 bases from J; junction bases left unmatched: 7. The germline CDR1 and CDR2 sequences are MNHEY and SMNVEV (reference sequence). CDR3 protein: CASGDRVTQPQHF. The CDR3 DNA reads as TGTGCCAGCGGAGACAGGGTGACTCAGCCCCAGCATTTT.

The rearrangement uses TRBV27 and TRBJ1-1; 8 bases agree with TRBD1. V dropped 8 bases and J dropped 0; count of bases not matched to a gene: 2. Germline CDR1 is MNHEY and CDR2 is SMNVEV (reference sequence). CDR3 length: 13 residues. CDR3 nucleotides: TGTGCCAGCGGGACAGGTCTGAACACTGAAGCTTTCTTT. Its protein product is CASGTGLNTEAFF.

This chain links TRBV30 with TRBJ1-4, with 8 positions matching TRBD1. Trimming removed 2 bases from V and 7 bases from J; junction bases left unmatched: 6. This CDR3 contains 14 residues. The germline CDR1 and CDR2 sequences are GTSNPN and SVGIG (reference sequence). CDR3 sequence reads: CAWSSQGATEKLFF. As DNA, the CDR3 is TGTGCCTGGAGTTCGCAGGGGGCGACTGAAAAACTGTTTTTT.

The rearrangement joins TRBV7-3 to TRBJ2-1, with D maybe TRBD2 (5 bases). This CDR3 comprises 14 residues. The germline gives CDR1 SGHTA, CDR2 FQGTGA. The V end was cut by 2 bases, the J end by 5 bases, with 10 bases between. The CDR3 reads CASSLFEGHNEQFF. The CDR3 DNA reads TGTGCCAGCAGCTTATTCGAGGGCCACAATGAGCAGTTCTTC.

Only a few counts were recorded for this clone. The chain recombines TRBV6-1 with TRBJ2-5; no reliable D call. V was trimmed by 2 bases and J by 2 bases, leaving 12 bases between them. Germline V gives CDR1 MNHNS, CDR2 SASEGT. The length of the CDR3 is 15 residues. The CDR3 region has the DNA TGTGCCAGCAGTGAATTTTTCATCCATCAAGAGACCCAGTACTTC. It yields the protein CASSEFFIHQETQYF.

The chain carries TRBV28 and TRBJ1-5, with a tentative D call TRBD1 (6 bases). CDR3 size: 12 residues. CDR1 and CDR2 (germline): MDHEN, SYDVKM. Trimming shortened V by 11 bases and J by 4 bases, and 12 bases separated the two germline ends. CDR3 DNA: TGTGCCGGACAGACAGGAAATCAGCCCCAGCATTTT. Protein product: CAGQTGNQPQHF.

This sequence joins TRBV29-1 and TRBJ2-5; 8 bases line up with TRBD1. The junction had 7 bases not matched to a gene; V was cut back by 5 bases and J by 5 bases. Germline loops: CDR1 SQVTM, CDR2 ANQGSEA. This CDR3 spans 13 amino acids. The DNA of the CDR3 is TGCAGCGTTACGACAGGGGTGGGGGAGACCCAGTACTTC. Its translation is CSVTTGVGETQYF.

The chain combines TRBV29-1 with TRBJ2-7; 7 bases line up with TRBD2. J was trimmed by 7 bases and V by 4 bases; bases with no gene match: 4. The CDR3 contains 11 residues. From germline, CDR1 is SQVTM and CDR2 ANQGSEA. Written as DNA, the CDR3 is TGCAGCGTTGCTCTGGGAGGGGAGCAGTACTTC. Its protein product is CSVALGGEQYF.

This chain uses TRBV28 with TRBJ1-5; TRBD1 aligns across 8 bases. The V and J ends lost 5 bases and 7 bases, in that order; junction bases with no gene match: 10. The CDR3 is 15 residues long. Germline CDR1 is MDHEN and CDR2 is SYDVKM. The CDR3 loop reads CASSQRTGLFQPQHF. CDR3 DNA: TGTGCCAGCAGTCAACGGACAGGGTTATTCCAGCCCCAGCATTTT.